The rows below give T cell receptor beta chains drawn from one sample of a study of STAT3 mutations in large granular lymphocyte leukemia. Generated by immunoSEQ multiplex PCR, the TCRdb table keeps only in-frame clones and is missing some. In the table there are over 5,000 clones, 60% to 80% of which are singletons. Sequenced input: peripheral blood mononuclear cells. Receptors were obtained from a man in his forties with T-cell large granular lymphocyte leukemia. Some clones in this sample may be carry-over from other donors' samples. CDR3s include the opening cysteine and the closing phenylalanine or tryptophan. The order of the fields is J gene, V gene, CDR3 protein.

TRBJ1-2 | TRBV28 | CASSLSQTNYGYTF
TRBJ2-3 | TRBV19 | CASSIAGGTDTQYF
TRBJ1-5 | TRBV5-1 | CASSREGGGGQPQHF
TRBJ2-3 | TRBV6-5 | CASSSGEGGRADTQYF
TRBJ2-1 | TRBV10-1 | CASSPGGVNEQFF
TRBJ2-7 | TRBV2 | CASSRDRGYEQYF
TRBJ2-1 | TRBV29-1 | CSVFPQAREFDNEQFF
TRBJ2-2 | TRBV19 | CASTSSGWLRTDSTGELFF
TRBJ1-4 | TRBV5-1 | CASSLALGSRLFF
TRBJ2-5 | TRBV7-2 | CASSSQAVLAGRETQYF